The sequence of this T cell receptor beta chain was determined in a study of cytomegalovirus exposure and HLA in healthy donors. General study results and limits: The study recorded over 150 TCR beta chains that were cytomegalovirus-associated. HLA-A and HLA-B allele assignments for most subjects were reportedly predicted accurately using TCR beta sequences.

A note on this clone: Its matching antigen is unknown.

Nominally healthy donors provided the samples, though records likely missed some immune exposures. Amplification used 60 Vbeta primers and 13 Jbeta primers. Produced via immunoSEQ multiplex PCR; TCRdb's table is partial and in-frame only. The specimen's table records under 50,000 clones. This clonotype originated in a male donor in good health and CMV-seronegative. Input material: PBMCs.

For the CDR3, the DNA is TGTGCCAGCAGCGAGGACAGGCGCTCTAATGAAAAACTGTTTTTT. It yields the protein CASSEDRRSNEKLFF. The V call is TRBV2, the J call TRBJ1-4; 7 positions match TRBD1. Trimming cost V 6 bases and J 3 bases; bases outside gene matches: 7. Looked up from germline, CDR1 is SNHLY and CDR2 is FYNNEI. The CDR3 covers 15 residues.